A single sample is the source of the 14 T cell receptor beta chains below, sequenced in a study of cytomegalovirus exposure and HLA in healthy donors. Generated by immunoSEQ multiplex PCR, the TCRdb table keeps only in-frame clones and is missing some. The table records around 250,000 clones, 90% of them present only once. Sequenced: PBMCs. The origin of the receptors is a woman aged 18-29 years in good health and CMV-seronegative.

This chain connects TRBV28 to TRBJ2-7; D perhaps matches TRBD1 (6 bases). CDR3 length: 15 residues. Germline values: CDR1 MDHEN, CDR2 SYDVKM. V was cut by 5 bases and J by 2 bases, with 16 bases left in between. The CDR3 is CASSTRQEVPYEQYF. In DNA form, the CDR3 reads TGTGCCAGCAGTACACGACAGGAAGTTCCCTACGAGCAGTACTTC.

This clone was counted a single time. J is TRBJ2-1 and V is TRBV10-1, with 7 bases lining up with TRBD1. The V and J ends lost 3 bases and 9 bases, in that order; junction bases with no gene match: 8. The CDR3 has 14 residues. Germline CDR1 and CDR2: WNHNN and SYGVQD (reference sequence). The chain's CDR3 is CASSEDRVIPEQFF. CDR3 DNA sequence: TGCGCCAGCAGTGAAGACAGGGTGATTCCTGAGCAGTTCTTC.

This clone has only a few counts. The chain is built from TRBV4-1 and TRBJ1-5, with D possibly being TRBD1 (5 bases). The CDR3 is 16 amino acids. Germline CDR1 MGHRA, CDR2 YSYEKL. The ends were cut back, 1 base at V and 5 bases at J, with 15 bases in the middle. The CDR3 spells CASSQASQGFDQPQHF. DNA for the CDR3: TGCGCCAGCAGCCAAGCATCCCAGGGTTTCGATCAGCCCCAGCATTTT.

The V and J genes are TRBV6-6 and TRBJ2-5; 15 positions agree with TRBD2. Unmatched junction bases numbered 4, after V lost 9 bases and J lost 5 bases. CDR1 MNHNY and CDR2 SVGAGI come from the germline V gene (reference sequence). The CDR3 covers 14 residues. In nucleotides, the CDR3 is TGTGCCAGTTCCGGGACTAGCGGGGGGGAGACCCAGTACTTC. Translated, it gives CASSGTSGGETQYF.

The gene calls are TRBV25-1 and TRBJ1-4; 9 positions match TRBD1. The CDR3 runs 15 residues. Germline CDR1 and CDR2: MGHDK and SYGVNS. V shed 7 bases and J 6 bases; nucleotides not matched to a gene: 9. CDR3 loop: CASTPTGTGYEKLFF. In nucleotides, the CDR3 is TGTGCCAGCACGCCGACCGGGACAGGGTATGAAAAACTGTTTTTT.

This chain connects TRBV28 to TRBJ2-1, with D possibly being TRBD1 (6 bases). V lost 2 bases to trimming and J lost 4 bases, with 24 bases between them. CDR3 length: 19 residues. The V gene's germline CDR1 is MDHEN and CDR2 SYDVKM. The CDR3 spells CASSLIGGGLGGPYNEQFF. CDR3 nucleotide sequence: TGTGCCAGCAGTTTAATTGGGGGCGGTTTGGGCGGGCCGTACAATGAGCAGTTCTTC.

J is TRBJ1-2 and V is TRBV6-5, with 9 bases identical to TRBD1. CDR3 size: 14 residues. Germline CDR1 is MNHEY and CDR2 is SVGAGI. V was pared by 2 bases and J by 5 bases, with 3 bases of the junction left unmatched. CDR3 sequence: CASSYRGTGYGYTF. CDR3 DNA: TGTGCCAGCAGTTACCGCGGGACAGGGTATGGCTACACCTTC.

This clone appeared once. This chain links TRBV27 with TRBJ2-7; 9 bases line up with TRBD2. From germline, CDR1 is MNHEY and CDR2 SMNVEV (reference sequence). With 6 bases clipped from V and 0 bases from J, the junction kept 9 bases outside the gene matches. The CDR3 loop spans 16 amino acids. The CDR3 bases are TGTGCCAGCAGCAGGGGGGCGGGGGGGCGCTCCTACGAGCAGTACTTC. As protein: CASSRGAGGRSYEQYF.

The CDR3 spells CASRRDTNTGELFF. The CDR3 bases are TGTGCCAGCAGACGGGACACCAACACCGGGGAGCTGTTTTTT. V is TRBV27 and J is TRBJ2-2; D possibly corresponds to TRBD1 (6 bases). The CDR3 consists of 14 residues. CDR1 MNHEY and CDR2 SMNVEV come from the germline V gene (reference sequence). Trimming cost V 6 bases and J 2 bases, with 10 bases left between them.

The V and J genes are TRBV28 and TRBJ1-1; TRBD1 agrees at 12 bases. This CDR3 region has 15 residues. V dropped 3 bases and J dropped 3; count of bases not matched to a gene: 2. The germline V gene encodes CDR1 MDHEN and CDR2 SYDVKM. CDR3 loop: CASSLGQGADTEAFF. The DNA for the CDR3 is TGTGCCAGCAGTTTGGGACAGGGGGCTGACACTGAAGCTTTCTTT.

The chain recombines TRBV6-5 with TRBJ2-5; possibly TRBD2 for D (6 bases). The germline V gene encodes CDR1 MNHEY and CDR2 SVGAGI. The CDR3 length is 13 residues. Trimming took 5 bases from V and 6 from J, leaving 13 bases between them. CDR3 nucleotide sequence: TGTGCCAGCAGTCCAGACGGGGGAAAGACCCAGTACTTC. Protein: CASSPDGGKTQYF.

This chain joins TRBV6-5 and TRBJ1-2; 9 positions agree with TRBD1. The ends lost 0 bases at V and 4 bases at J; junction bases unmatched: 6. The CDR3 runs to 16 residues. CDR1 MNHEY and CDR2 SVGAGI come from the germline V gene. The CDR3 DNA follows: TGTGCCAGCAGTTACTCGAGGGACAGGGATATCTATGGCTACACCTTC. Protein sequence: CASSYSRDRDIYGYTF.

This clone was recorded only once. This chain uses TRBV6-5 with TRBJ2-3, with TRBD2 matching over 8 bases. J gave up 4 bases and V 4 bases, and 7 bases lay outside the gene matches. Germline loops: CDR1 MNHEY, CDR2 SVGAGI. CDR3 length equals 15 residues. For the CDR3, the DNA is TGTGCCAGCAGTTCCCCGACTAGCGACGCAGATACGCAGTATTTT. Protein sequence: CASSSPTSDADTQYF.

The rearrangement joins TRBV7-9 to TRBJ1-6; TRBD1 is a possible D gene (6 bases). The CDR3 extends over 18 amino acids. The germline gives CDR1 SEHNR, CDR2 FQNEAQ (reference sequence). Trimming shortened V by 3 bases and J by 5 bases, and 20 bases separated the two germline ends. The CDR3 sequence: CASSFRRAGAIDNSPLHF. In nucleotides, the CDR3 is TGTGCCAGCAGCTTTAGGCGGGCAGGGGCGATTGATAATTCACCCCTCCACTTT.